The clone carrying this T cell receptor (beta chain) came up a few times. This sample was included in a study of cytomegalovirus exposure and HLA in healthy donors. CDR1 LGHNA and CDR2 YSLEER come from the germline V gene. This CDR3 spans 16 amino acids. Trimming took 1 base from V and 5 from J, leaving 16 bases between them. The PCR contained 60 Vbeta and 13 Jbeta primers. TCRdb's table, derived via immunoSEQ multiplex PCR, lists solely in-frame clones and lacks some. There are 110,000 or so clones in the sample; nearly 15% occur only once, and around 0.83% lies in the top ten. This chain connects TRBV4-3 to TRBJ2-3; D ambiguous. The sequencing input was PBMCs. This clonotype was obtained from a female donor in good health and CMV-seronegative. The CDR3 is CASSQGSPTVLDTQYF. The CDR3 DNA reads TGCGCCAGCAGCCAAGGATCTCCAACGGTTCTAGATACGCAGTATTTT.